This T cell receptor beta chain stems from a study of T-cell reconstitution after alpha-beta-depleted transplantation in children. TCRbeta library construction was performed incorporating unique molecular identifiers. TCRdb recomputed calls from the PCR reads with MiXCR, one row per CDR3 protein. Of 580,000 or so distinct CDR3 sequences in the sample, 23% were seen once. Per germline, CDR1 LNHNV and CDR2 YYDKDF (reference sequence). The CDR3 runs to 18 residues. V lost 1 base and J lost 4; bases outside the gene matches: 10. Study findings and constraints: Several hundred expanded graft clones reportedly supplied alpha-beta T cells about two months after transplant. At day 60, the high TCRbeta diversity found in some patients originated from recipient T cells and thymic progenitors that had survived. At one year after transplant, newly produced T cells mostly accounted for T-cell counts and diversity.

This clonotype came up many times. The antigen remains unidentified. This sequence was found in a boy in the first two years of life who had a stem cell transplant for acute myeloid leukemia, so the T cells may come from the graft donor. Sequencing was performed on PBMCs, mostly from graft donor cells, taken 360 days after TCRalphabeta/CD19-depleted stem cell transplant. The chain links TRBV15 to TRBJ2-1, with 10 bases aligning to TRBD2. The CDR3 DNA is TGTGCCACCAGCAGAGTCAGCGGGGGGGTTTTTGGATACAATGAGCAGTTCTTC. Translated, it gives CATSRVSGGVFGYNEQFF.